This TCR beta chain was retrieved from a study of radiotherapy plus CTLA-4 blockade in lung cancer. Chemo-refractory metastatic non-small-cell lung cancer patients received focal radiation with ipilimumab CTLA-4 blockade. CDR3 length: 17 amino acids. The ends were cut back, 6 bases at V and 0 bases at J, with 15 bases in the middle. CDR1 is LNHDA and CDR2 is SQIVND in the germline V gene (reference sequence). Study outcomes and limitations: Early clonal dynamics of blood T cells, together with interferon-beta, were reported as the best response predictor.

This clone was found once. Antigen specificity is unknown. This table comes from immunoSEQ multiplex PCR, and its TCRdb copy is limited to in-frame clones, with some not included. The data hold 90,000 or so clones, with around 86% observed a single time. The source is a human donor with non-small cell lung cancer who had stable disease on radiotherapy plus ipilimumab. Source: peripheral blood, taken from a patient treated with radiotherapy plus ipilimumab. The V call is TRBV19, the J call TRBJ1-6; D call uncertain. This CDR3 reads CASSSFSGSSYNSPLHF. The CDR3, as DNA: TGTGCCAGTAGCTCCTTCTCGGGGAGCTCCTATAATTCACCCCTCCACTTT.